This T cell receptor beta chain was sequenced during a study of cytomegalovirus exposure and HLA in healthy donors. With regard to this clone: What it recognizes is unknown.

Vbeta (60) and Jbeta (13) primers were used in the PCR. Assay used: immunoSEQ multiplex PCR; TCRdb lists only in-frame clones, some missing. The sample has approximately 93,000 clones, under 90% seen once. The germline V and J ends were trimmed by 5 bases and 5 bases, with 13 bases remaining between them. The CDR3 consists of 14 residues. From germline, CDR1 is SGHAT and CDR2 FQNNGV. Study-wide findings and caveats: TCR beta sequences reportedly predicted the HLA-A and HLA-B alleles of most subjects accurately. Later on, an analysis showed TCR association rates differing by HLA locus, with DRB1 the most and HLA-C the fewest. Highly shared variants forming one cluster were likely a sequencing artifact. A classifier reportedly called cytomegalovirus status with high sensitivity and specificity.

The chain employs TRBV11-2 and TRBJ2-1; D might be TRBD1 (5 bases). The sequenced sample was PBMCs. This TCR derives from a man aged 45-65 years in good health and CMV-seronegative. CDR3 bases: TGTGCCAGCAGCGTTGGGGCTACAAACAATGAGCAGTTCTTC. Translated, it gives CASSVGATNNEQFF.